This T cell receptor (beta chain) was found in a study of neurological immune-mediated disorders. Germline values: CDR1 SEHNR, CDR2 FQNEAQ (reference sequence). V dropped 4 bases and J dropped 2 bases, with 13 bases sitting between them. CDR3 size: 15 residues. TCRdb passed the 5' RACE reads through MiXCR, listing each CDR3 protein once. This repertoire shows some 66,000 distinct CDR3 sequences, 3.5% to 4.5% found once; its top ten account for roughly 2.7%. This clonotype was counted ten times or more. The chain joins TRBV7-9 to TRBJ2-3; possibly TRBD2 for D (6 bases). This TCR derives from a man in his fifties with multiple sclerosis. Sequencing input: PBMCs. This CDR3 reads CASSSRRGNTDTQYF. The CDR3 DNA is TGTGCCAGCAGCTCGCGTCGGGGGAACACAGATACGCAGTATTTT.